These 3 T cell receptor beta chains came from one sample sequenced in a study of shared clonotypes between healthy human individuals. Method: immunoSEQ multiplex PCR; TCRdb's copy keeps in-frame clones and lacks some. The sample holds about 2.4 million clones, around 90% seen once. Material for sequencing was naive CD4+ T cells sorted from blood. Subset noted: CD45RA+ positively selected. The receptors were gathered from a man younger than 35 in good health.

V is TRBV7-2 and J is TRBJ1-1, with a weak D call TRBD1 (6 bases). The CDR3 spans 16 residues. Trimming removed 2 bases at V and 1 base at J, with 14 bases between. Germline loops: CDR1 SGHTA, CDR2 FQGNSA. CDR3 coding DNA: TGTGCCAGCAGCTTATTTCGGGACACAGCGAACACTGAAGCTTTCTTT. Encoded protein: CASSLFRDTANTEAFF.

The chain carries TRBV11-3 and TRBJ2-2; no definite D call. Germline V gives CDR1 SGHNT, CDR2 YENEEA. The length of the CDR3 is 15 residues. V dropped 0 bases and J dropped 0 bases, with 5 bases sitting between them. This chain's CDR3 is CASSLEGTNTGELFF. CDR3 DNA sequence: TGTGCCAGCAGCTTAGAGGGGACGAACACCGGGGAGCTGTTTTTT.

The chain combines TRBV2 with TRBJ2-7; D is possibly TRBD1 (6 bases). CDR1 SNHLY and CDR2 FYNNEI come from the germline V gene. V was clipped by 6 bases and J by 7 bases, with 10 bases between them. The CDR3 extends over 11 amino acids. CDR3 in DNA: TGTGCCAGCAGCCTAGGGACAGAGCAGTACTTC. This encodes CASSLGTEQYF.